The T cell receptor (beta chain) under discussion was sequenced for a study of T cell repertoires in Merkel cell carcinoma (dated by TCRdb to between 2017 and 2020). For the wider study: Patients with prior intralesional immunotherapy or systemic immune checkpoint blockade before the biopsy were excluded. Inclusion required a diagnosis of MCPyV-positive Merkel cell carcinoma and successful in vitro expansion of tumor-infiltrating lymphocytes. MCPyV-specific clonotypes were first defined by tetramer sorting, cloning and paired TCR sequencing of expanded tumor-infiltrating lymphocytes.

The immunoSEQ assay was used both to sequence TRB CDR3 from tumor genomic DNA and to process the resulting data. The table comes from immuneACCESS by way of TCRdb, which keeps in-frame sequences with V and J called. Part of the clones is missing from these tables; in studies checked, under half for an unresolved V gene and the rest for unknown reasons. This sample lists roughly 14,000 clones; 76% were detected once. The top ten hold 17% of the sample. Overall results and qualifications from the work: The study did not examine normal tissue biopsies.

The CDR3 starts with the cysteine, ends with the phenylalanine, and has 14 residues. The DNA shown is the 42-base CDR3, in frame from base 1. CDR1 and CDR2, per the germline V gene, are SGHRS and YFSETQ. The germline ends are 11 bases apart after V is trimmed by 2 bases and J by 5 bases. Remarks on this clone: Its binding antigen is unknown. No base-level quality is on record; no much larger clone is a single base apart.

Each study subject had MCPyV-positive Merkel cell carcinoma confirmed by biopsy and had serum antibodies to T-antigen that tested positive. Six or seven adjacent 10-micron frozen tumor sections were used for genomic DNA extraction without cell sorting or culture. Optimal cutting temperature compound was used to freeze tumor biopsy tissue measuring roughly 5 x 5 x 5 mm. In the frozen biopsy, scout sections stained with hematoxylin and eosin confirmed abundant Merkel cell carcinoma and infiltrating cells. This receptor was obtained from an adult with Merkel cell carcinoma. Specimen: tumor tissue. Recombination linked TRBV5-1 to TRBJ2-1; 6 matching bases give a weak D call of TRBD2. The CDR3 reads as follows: CASSFGTSDNEQFF. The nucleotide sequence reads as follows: TGCGCCAGCAGCTTCGGGACTTCCGACAATGAGCAGTTCTTC. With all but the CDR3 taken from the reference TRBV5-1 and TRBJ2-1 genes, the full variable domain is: KAGVTQTPRYLIKTRGQQVTLSCSPISGHRSVSWYQQTPGQGLQFLFEYFSETQRNKGNFPGRFSGRQFSNSRSEMNVSTLELGDSALYLCASSFGTSDNEQFFGPGTRLTVL.